Below, 6 T cell receptor beta chains from the same sample are listed, as sequenced in a study of chemoradiotherapy in HPV16-positive cancers. The repertoire was sequenced with immunoSEQ multiplex PCR; TCRdb's copy has only in-frame clones and lacks some. The table shows approximately 12,000 clones, with more than 50% occurring only once. Sampling was performed from a patient who underwent chemoradiotherapy. These receptors were obtained from a human donor with HPV-associated anogenital cancer.

Within the sample, this clone is medium-sized. The chain has TRBV28 and TRBJ1-3, with D perhaps matching TRBD1 (5 bases). The CDR3 runs 15 residues. CDR1 and CDR2 (germline): MDHEN, SYDVKM. Trimming stripped 2 bases from V and 3 bases from J, with 11 bases between. Here the CDR3 reads CASSLGGDGGNTIYF. The CDR3 bases are TGTGCCAGCAGTTTAGGGGGGGATGGTGGAAACACCATATATTTT.

The gene calls are TRBV19 and TRBJ1-2; no firm D call. Trimming removed 7 bases from V and 5 bases from J, with 8 bases in between. The germline V gene encodes CDR1 LNHDA and CDR2 SQIVND (reference sequence). The CDR3 contains 11 residues. The CDR3 sequence: CASTSPYGYTF. CDR3 DNA sequence: TGTGCCAGTACCTCCCCTTATGGCTACACCTTC.

The J gene is TRBJ1-1, the V gene TRBV4-1; 9 nucleotides align to TRBD1. Germline CDR1 and CDR2: MGHRA and YSYEKL. V was pared by 6 bases and J by 0 bases, with 8 bases of the junction left unmatched. The CDR3 runs 16 residues. DNA for the CDR3: TGCGCCAGCAGGCCCGCCGGGACAGGGATGAACACTGAAGCTTTCTTT. Amino acids: CASRPAGTGMNTEAFF.

The chain employs TRBV28 and TRBJ1-2; TRBD1 matches at 9 bases. Germline V gene sequence: CDR1 MDHEN, CDR2 SYDVKM. The length of the CDR3 is 15 residues. The V segment lost 5 bases and the J segment 7 bases; nucleotides outside the gene matches: 11. The CDR3 nucleotides read TGTGCCAGCAGTCCGACAGGGGGGCCCCGGAGTGGCTACACCTTC. The encoded protein is CASSPTGGPRSGYTF.

Points on this clone: One end of the junction is discordant with germline, which a read error may explain. The genes are TRBV4-1 and TRBJ2-7, with 13 nucleotides matching TRBD2. This CDR3 has 11 amino acids. The V gene's germline CDR1 is MGHRA and CDR2 YSYEKL. CDR3 loop: CASSRGLAGNF. The CDR3 nucleotides are TGCGCCAGCAGCCGGGGACTAGCGGGGAACTTC.

This clone appeared a few times. The V call is TRBV9, the J call TRBJ1-3; D perhaps matches TRBD1 (6 bases). V lost 3 bases and J 4 bases, leaving 20 bases between the germline ends. This CDR3 is 17 amino acids long. Germline V gives CDR1 SGDLS, CDR2 YYNGEE. For the CDR3, the DNA is TGTGCCAGCAGCGGGGGGGGCGGTCCATATTTCGGAAACACCATATATTTT. This sequence encodes CASSGGGGPYFGNTIYF.